This T cell receptor beta chain was profiled in a study of CD8 T cells in Susac syndrome. In blood CD8+ and CD4+ T cells, TCR beta underwent sequencing. The authors reverse transcribed roughly 0.5 to 1 ug RNA with random hexamers. One entry per CDR3 protein results from TCRdb running MiXCR on the immunoSEQ multiplex PCR reads. The sample has approximately 110,000 distinct CDR3 sequences, 90% to 98% seen once. This CDR3 is built from 15 residues. Germline V CDR1 and CDR2: DFQATT, SNEGSKA (reference sequence). With V trimmed by 6 bases and J by 3 bases, 14 bases remained unmatched. The sequencing sample was made of CD4+ T cells from PBMCs. V usage is TRBV20-1 and J usage is TRBJ2-7; 7 positions match TRBD1. This sequence was found in a human donor in good health. CDR3 bases: TGCAGTGCATTCTACCCAGACAGGGATGGCTACGAGCAGTACTTC. This encodes CSAFYPDRDGYEQYF.